Included here is one T cell receptor beta chain sequence, with context. Its antigen is currently unknown. The CDR3 has 15 residues. Looked up from germline, CDR1 is MNHEY and CDR2 is SVGAGI. The entry originates in a study of radiotherapy plus CTLA-4 blockade in lung cancer. Study-level background: The study recorded objective responses in about 20% of patients and disease control in around 33%. Findings and limits, study-wide: In blood, early T cell clone dynamics reportedly predicted response best, together with interferon-beta. Tumor-origin TCR clones grew in blood after radiotherapy plus ipilimumab.

This table comes from immunoSEQ multiplex PCR, and its TCRdb copy is limited to in-frame clones, with some not included. The repertoire holds tens of thousands of clones, with 75% to 80% as singletons. Participants had chemo-refractory metastatic non-small-cell lung cancer and were treated with focal radiation plus ipilimumab CTLA-4 blockade. This chain joins TRBV6-5 and TRBJ1-2; maybe TRBD1 (5 bases). The source was peripheral blood, collected from a patient treated with radiotherapy plus ipilimumab. The origin of this receptor is a human donor with non-small cell lung cancer that progressed on radiotherapy plus ipilimumab. The CDR3 sequence: CATRGRGGFNYGYTF. CDR3 bases: TGTGCGACACGGGGACGGGGAGGTTTCAACTATGGCTACACCTTC.